The next 2 T cell receptor beta chains were all read from a single sample in a study of T cells in Graves' hyperthyroidism and ophthalmopathy. The TCR beta CDR3 regions underwent amplification using RNA transcripts as the source. During a first-round RT-PCR of the TCR CDR3, the HTBI primer set was used. TCRdb analysed the multiplex PCR reads with MiXCR anew, one entry per CDR3 protein. The table shows roughly 100,000 distinct CDR3 sequences, with 47% occurring only once. Sequences were obtained from blood. The origin of the receptors is a man between 40 and 49 years old with Graves' hyperthyroidism.

This clonotype was seen many times. The chain has TRBV7-2 and TRBJ2-7; D may be TRBD2 (6 bases). This CDR3 contains 13 residues. Trimming cost V 5 bases and J 3 bases, with 11 bases left between them. CDR1 is SGHTA and CDR2 is FQGNSA in the germline V gene. The CDR3 here is CASSQFGSYEQYF. CDR3 nucleotides: TGTGCCAGCAGCCAATTCGGGAGCTACGAGCAGTACTTC.

As to this clonotype: This could be a read error, since a much larger clone is one nucleotide away. The chain recombines TRBV12-3 or TRBV12-4 with TRBJ2-1; D gene ambiguous. The CDR3 has 15 residues. The CDR3 nucleotides are TGTGCCAGCAGTTTGACCGGATCCTCCTACAAGGAGCAGTTCTTC. Amino acid sequence: CASSLTGSSYKEQFF.